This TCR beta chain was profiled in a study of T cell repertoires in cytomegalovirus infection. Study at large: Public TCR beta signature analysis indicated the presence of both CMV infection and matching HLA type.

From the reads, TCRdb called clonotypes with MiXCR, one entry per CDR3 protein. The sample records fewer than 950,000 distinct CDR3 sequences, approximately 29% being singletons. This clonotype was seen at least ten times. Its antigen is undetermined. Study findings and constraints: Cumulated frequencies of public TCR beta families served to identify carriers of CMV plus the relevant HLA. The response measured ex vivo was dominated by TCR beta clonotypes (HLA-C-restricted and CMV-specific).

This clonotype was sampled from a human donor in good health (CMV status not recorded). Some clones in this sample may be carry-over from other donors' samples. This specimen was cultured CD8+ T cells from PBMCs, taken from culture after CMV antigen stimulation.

CDR3 sequence reads: CASSLSGQGAEKLFF. In DNA form, the CDR3 reads TGTGCCAGCAGTTTATCAGGACAGGGCGCTGAAAAACTGTTTTTT. The rearrangement links TRBV27 to TRBJ1-4; 8 bases align to TRBD1. The CDR3 is made up of 15 amino acids. V shed 0 bases and J 7 bases; nucleotides not matched to a gene: 4. Germline V lookup: CDR1 MNHEY, CDR2 SMNVEV (reference sequence).